This TCR beta chain came from a study of blood T cells in healthy people across ages. The ends were cut back, 6 bases at V and 5 bases at J, with 19 bases in the middle. The length of the CDR3 is 15 residues. The germline V gene encodes CDR1 SGHTA and CDR2 FQGNSA. Primed by a sample-barcoded 5' primer and a J-beta primer mix, a second PCR proceeded for about 7 to 11 cycles. TCRdb processed the 5' RACE reads anew with MiXCR; each CDR3 protein has one entry. The sample lists some 780,000 distinct CDR3 sequences; about 61% were seen once. The origin of this receptor is a man aged 35 to 55 in good health. This chain uses TRBV7-2 with TRBJ2-5, with D perhaps matching TRBD1 (6 bases). Sequences were obtained from blood. The CDR3 is CASRRWDKAEETQYF. The CDR3 coding sequence is TGTGCCAGCAGACGATGGGACAAAGCCGAGGAGACCCAGTACTTC.